This is a list of T cell receptor beta chains from one sample in a study of blood T cell repertoires in COVID-19. Generated by immunoSEQ multiplex PCR, the TCRdb table keeps only in-frame clones and is missing some. This sample has more than 150,000 clones, with 80% found just once. Sequenced material: PBMCs or T cells enriched from blood (not recorded which). The receptors were sampled from a man in his 60s who had been exposed to COVID-19. CDR3s include the opening cysteine and the closing phenylalanine or tryptophan. D genes are given only for firm matches. Size is omitted from some rows. Given values are once, few, many or a class for expanded clones.

clone size,D gene,V gene,J gene,CDR3 DNA,CDR3 protein
NA,TRBD2,TRBV5-1,TRBJ2-2,TGCGCCAGCAGCGAAGTGACTAGCGGCACCGGGGAGCTGTTTTTT,CASSEVTSGTGELFF
NA,NA,TRBV4-3,TRBJ1-2,TGCGCCAGCAGCCAAGTGGGGGGCTATGGCTACACCTTC,CASSQVGGYGYTF
few,NA,TRBV28,TRBJ1-5,TGTGCCAGCAGTCTAAGTGATGGGCCAGGTCAGCCCCAGCATTTT,CASSLSDGPGQPQHF
NA,NA,TRBV28,TRBJ2-1,TGTGCCAGCAGTTTGTCTATTTACAATGAGCAGTTCTTC,CASSLSIYNEQFF
NA,TRBD2,TRBV5-1,TRBJ2-5,TGCGCCAGCAGCTTGGCGAGGGGAGGGACCCAAGAGACCCAGTACTTC,CASSLARGGTQETQYF
NA,TRBD1,TRBV28,TRBJ1-1,TGTGCCAGCAGTGGACAGGGGGCGGCTTTCTTT,CASSGQGAAFF
once,NA,TRBV5-6,TRBJ1-6,TGTGCCAGCAGCCCGCCGGGGGGGGGCAGGGGAGATAATTCACCCCTCCACTTT,CASSPPGGGRGDNSPLHF
NA,TRBD1,TRBV24-1,TRBJ2-7,TGTGCCACCAGTGATTCGGGCACAGGGGCCTACGAGCAGTACTTC,CATSDSGTGAYEQYF
NA,NA,TRBV5-1,TRBJ1-1,TGCGCCAGCAGCCCCCAAGAGGTATCAAACACTGAAGCTTTCTTT,CASSPQEVSNTEAFF
NA,TRBD2,TRBV5-4,TRBJ2-7,TGTGCCAGCAGCCTCGGGACTAGCGGGAAAAGGTACGAGCAGTACTTC,CASSLGTSGKRYEQYF
few,TRBD2,TRBV19,TRBJ2-7,TGTGCCAGTAGTAGCGGGAGGAACTACGAGCAGTACTTC,CASSSGRNYEQYF
NA,TRBD2,TRBV19,TRBJ2-3,TGTGCCAGTGCGACCGGGACTAGCGGGAGAACAGATACGCAGTATTTT,CASATGTSGRTDTQYF
once,NA,TRBV30,TRBJ2-1,TGTGCCTGGAGTGGAGAGCGGAATGCCTACAATGAGCAGTTCTTC,CAWSGERNAYNEQFF
NA,NA,TRBV7-8,TRBJ1-2,TGTGCCAGCAGCTTAGCCGGAGCTAACTATGGCTACACCTTC,CASSLAGANYGYTF
NA,NA,TRBV5-4,TRBJ2-7,TGTGCCAGCAGCTTGGGGGAAGGGGCGGGGCTGTACGAGCAGTACTTC,CASSLGEGAGLYEQYF
NA,NA,TRBV5-1,TRBJ1-5,TGCGCCAGCAGCTTGTCCGGGTTGAGCAATCAGCCCCAGCATTTT,CASSLSGLSNQPQHF
NA,TRBD2,TRBV19,TRBJ2-1,TGTGCCAGTAGTATAGTACCTAGCGGGACCGTTTACAATGAGCAGTTCTTC,CASSIVPSGTVYNEQFF
NA,NA,TRBV3-1/TRBV3-2,TRBJ1-1,TGTGCCAGCAGCCAAGATCTTGGGGCCCCCGAGGCAGCTTTCTTT,CASSQDLGAPEAAFF
NA,NA,TRBV3-1/TRBV3-2,TRBJ2-7,TGTGCCAGCAGCCAAGATCTGCTAAACCTAGGCGAGCAGTACTTC,CASSQDLLNLGEQYF
NA,NA,TRBV27,TRBJ2-2,TGTGCCAGCAGTTCCAGGACAGCGTCTGGGGAGCTGTTTTTT,CASSSRTASGELFF
NA,NA,TRBV10-3,TRBJ1-1,TGTGCCATCAGCGAGAGGGGGTTCCAGAACACTGAAGCTTTCTTT,CAISERGFQNTEAFF
NA,TRBD2,TRBV6-2/TRBV6-3,TRBJ2-3,TGTGCCAGCAGTTACGCGGCTAGCGGGAGGACAGATACGCAGTATTTT,CASSYAASGRTDTQYF
NA,NA,TRBV12-3/TRBV12-4,TRBJ2-7,TGTGCCAGCAGCTCATTACGAGAGTACGAGCAGTACTTC,CASSSLREYEQYF
few,TRBD1,TRBV19,TRBJ1-2,TGTGCCAGTAGTTTCGGGACAGGGGAAGGCTACACCTTC,CASSFGTGEGYTF
NA,NA,TRBV28,TRBJ1-4,TGTGCCACGGGGCGGGGGTTGGGAAATGAAAAACTGTTTTTT,CATGRGLGNEKLFF
NA,TRBD1,TRBV27,TRBJ2-5,TGTGCCAGCAGTCCGGCCAGGGGGCGCGAGGAGACCCAGTACTTC,CASSPARGREETQYF
NA,TRBD1,TRBV28,TRBJ1-5,TGTGCCAGCAGGTCTCCGGGACAGAATCAGCCCCAGCATTTT,CASRSPGQNQPQHF
NA,TRBD1,TRBV28,TRBJ1-2,TGTGCCAGCAGGGGGGACAGGGGGAACTATGGCTACACCTTC,CASRGDRGNYGYTF
NA,TRBD1,TRBV10-3,TRBJ2-5,TGTGCCATCAGTGAGACCTGGACAGGGGACCTCCAAGAGACCCAGTACTTC,CAISETWTGDLQETQYF
NA,TRBD2,TRBV7-2,TRBJ2-7,TGTGCCAGCAGCTTAAGGCTAGCGGAAGGATACGAGCAGTACTTC,CASSLRLAEGYEQYF
NA,TRBD2,TRBV5-1,TRBJ2-2,TGCGCCAGCAGCTTGGGGACAGCGGGAGTCACCGGGGAGCTGTTTTTT,CASSLGTAGVTGELFF
NA,TRBD2,TRBV24-1,TRBJ2-1,TGTGCCACCTCCTCGACTAGCAGCTACAATGAGCAGTTCTTC,CATSSTSSYNEQFF
NA,NA,TRBV7-9,TRBJ1-3,TGTGCCAGCAGCCTCTCAGGGGCAGACACCATATATTTT,CASSLSGADTIYF
NA,NA,TRBV2,TRBJ1-1,TGTGCCGTTCAGGGCACTCGCACTGAAGCTTTCTTT,CAVQGTRTEAFF
NA,TRBD2,TRBV11-2,TRBJ2-1,TGTGCCAGCAAACCTCAGGGGACTAGGGCGGACAATGAGCAGTTCTTC,CASKPQGTRADNEQFF
NA,TRBD2,TRBV6-5,TRBJ2-3,TGTGCCAGCGGGGGACTAGGAAGCACAGATACGCAGTATTTT,CASGGLGSTDTQYF
NA,TRBD2,TRBV2,TRBJ2-2,TGTGCCAGCACTCGACTAGCGGGGGAGACCGGGGAGCTGTTTTTT,CASTRLAGETGELFF